This T cell receptor (beta chain) stems from a study of shared clonotypes between healthy human individuals. Notes on the study in general: Naive subsets usually exceeded memory subsets in estimated richness. Sharing across a few donors was seen in 4% to 6.5% of naive CD4 clonotypes.

Researchers partitioned CD4+ cells into CD45RA+ naive and CD45RA-negative memory subsets. V was clipped by 5 bases and J by 5 bases; unmatched bases: 7. CDR1 and CDR2 (germline): KGHSH, LQKENI. The length of the CDR3 is 15 residues. Generated by immunoSEQ multiplex PCR, the TCRdb table keeps only in-frame clones and is missing some. This sample has some 2.4 million clones, with approximately 93% found just once. Notes on this clone: No antigen is known for it.

The clonotype was recovered from a man aged 18 to 29 in good health. Some clones in this sample may be carry-over from other donors' samples. Sequencing used naive CD4+ T cells from PBMCs. Subset in this sample: CD45RA+ positively selected. The chain has TRBV18 and TRBJ2-7; 12 bases line up with TRBD1. The CDR3 DNA is TGTGCCAGCTCAACCACGGGACAGGGGGCCAACGAGCAGTACTTC. As protein: CASSTTGQGANEQYF.